These T cell receptor beta chains were read from a single sample in a study of blood T cell repertoires in COVID-19. The table came from immunoSEQ multiplex PCR; TCRdb's copy has only in-frame clones and leaves some out. The sample carries over 250,000 clones, 70% to 90% recorded once. The sample was peripheral blood. All receptors derive from a woman aged 55-75 years with acute or convalescent COVID-19. CDR3s include the opening cysteine and the closing phenylalanine or tryptophan. Each record gives: clone size, D gene, J gene, V gene, CDR3 DNA, CDR3 protein. D genes are given only for firm matches. Only part of the rows carry a size: once, few, many, or a class if the clone is expanded.

size: NA
D: NA
J: TRBJ1-1
V: TRBV20-1
DNA: TGCAGTGCTAGTTTTCAGGGGAAGACTGAAGCTTTCTTT
CDR3: CSASFQGKTEAFF

size: NA
D: NA
J: TRBJ2-1
V: TRBV27
DNA: TGTGCCAGCAGCCGGGGTAATGAGCAGTTCTTC
CDR3: CASSRGNEQFF

size: NA
D: TRBD2
J: TRBJ2-1
V: TRBV9
DNA: TGTGCCAGCAGCGTAGATCTAGCGGGGGGCATCCGGAATGAGCAGTTCTTC
CDR3: CASSVDLAGGIRNEQFF

size: NA
D: NA
J: TRBJ1-2
V: TRBV11-2
DNA: TGTGCCAGCAGCGCGACAGTCTATGGCTACACCTTC
CDR3: CASSATVYGYTF

size: once
D: TRBD1
J: TRBJ2-5
V: TRBV5-8
DNA: TGTGCCAGCAGCTTGGGAGGGACAGGGGGAGGTGGACCTCCCCAAGAGACCCAGTACTTC
CDR3: CASSLGGTGGGGPPQETQYF

size: few
D: TRBD2
J: TRBJ2-1
V: TRBV11-2
DNA: TGTGCCAGCAGCTCCGGAGGACTAGCCCAAGGTCAGTTCTTC
CDR3: CASSSGGLAQGQFF

size: NA
D: NA
J: TRBJ2-2
V: TRBV5-1
DNA: TGCGCCAGCAGCTGGGCGACAGGTATCACCGGGGAGCTGTTTTTT
CDR3: CASSWATGITGELFF

size: NA
D: NA
J: TRBJ2-1
V: TRBV9
DNA: TGTGCCAGCAGTCAAGAAGGCAGGGGGACTTACAATGAGCAGTTCTTC
CDR3: CASSQEGRGTYNEQFF

size: NA
D: TRBD1
J: TRBJ1-2
V: TRBV7-9
DNA: TGTGCCAGCAGCGAAGGACAGGGGGTTGTCTATGGCTACACCTTC
CDR3: CASSEGQGVVYGYTF

size: NA
D: NA
J: TRBJ2-3
V: TRBV6-5
DNA: TGTGCCAGCAGTTACGCAGCGAGTAGCACAGATACGCAGTATTTT
CDR3: CASSYAASSTDTQYF

size: few
D: TRBD1
J: TRBJ1-1
V: TRBV7-9
DNA: TGTGCCAGCAGCTTAGATCCAGGACAGGGCAACACTGAAGCTTTCTTT
CDR3: CASSLDPGQGNTEAFF